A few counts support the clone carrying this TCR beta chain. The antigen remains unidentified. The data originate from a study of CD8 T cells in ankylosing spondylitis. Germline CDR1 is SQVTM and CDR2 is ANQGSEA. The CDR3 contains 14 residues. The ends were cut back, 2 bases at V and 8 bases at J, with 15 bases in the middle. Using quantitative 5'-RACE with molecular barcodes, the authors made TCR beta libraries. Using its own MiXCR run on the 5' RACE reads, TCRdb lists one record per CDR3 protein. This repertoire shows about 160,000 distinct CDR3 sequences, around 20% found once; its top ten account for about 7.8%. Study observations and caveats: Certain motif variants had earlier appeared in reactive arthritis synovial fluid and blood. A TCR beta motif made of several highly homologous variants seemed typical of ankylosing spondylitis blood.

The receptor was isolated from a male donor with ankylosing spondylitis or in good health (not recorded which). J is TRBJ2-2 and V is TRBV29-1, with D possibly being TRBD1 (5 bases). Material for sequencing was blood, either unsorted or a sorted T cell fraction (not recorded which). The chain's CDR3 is CSVELRGIWGELFF. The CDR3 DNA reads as TGCAGCGTTGAACTAAGGGGCATTTGGGGGGAGCTGTTTTTT.